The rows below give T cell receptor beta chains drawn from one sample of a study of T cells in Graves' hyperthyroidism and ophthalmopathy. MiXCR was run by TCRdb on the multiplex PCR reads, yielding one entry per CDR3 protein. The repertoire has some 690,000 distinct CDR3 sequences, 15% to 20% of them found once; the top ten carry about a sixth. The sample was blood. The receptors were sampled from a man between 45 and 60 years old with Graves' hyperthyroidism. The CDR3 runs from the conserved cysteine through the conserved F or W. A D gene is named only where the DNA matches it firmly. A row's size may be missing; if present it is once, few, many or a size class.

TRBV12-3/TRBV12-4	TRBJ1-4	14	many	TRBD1	TGTGCCAGCAGTTTTTCGGGACAGAAGGAAAAACTGTTTTTT	CASSFSGQKEKLFF
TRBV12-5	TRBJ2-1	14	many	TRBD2	TGTGCTAGTGGTCTAGCGGAAGGGTACAATGAGCAGTTCTTC	CASGLAEGYNEQFF
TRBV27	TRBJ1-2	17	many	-	TGTGCCAGCAGTTTCCACCCCGCGGAATTAAAGGGGTATGGCTACACCTTC	CASSFHPAELKGYGYTF
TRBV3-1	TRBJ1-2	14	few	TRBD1	TGTGCCAGCAGCCTCTTGACAGGGGAACGTGGCTACACCTTC	CASSLLTGERGYTF
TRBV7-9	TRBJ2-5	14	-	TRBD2	TGTGCCAGCAGCCGGACTAGCGGGATAGAGACCCAGTACTTC	CASSRTSGIETQYF
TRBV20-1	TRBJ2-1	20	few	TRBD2	TGCAGTGCTAGAGACCCTGTAGGGACTAGCGGGAGGTCCTCCTACAATGAGCAGTTCTTC	CSARDPVGTSGRSSYNEQFF
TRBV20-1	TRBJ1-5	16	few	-	TGCAGTGCTAGTAGACAGACTGGGATTAGCAATCAGCCCCAGCATTTT	CSASRQTGISNQPQHF
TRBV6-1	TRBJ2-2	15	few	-	TGTGCCAGCAGCGGGGAGTGGGATAAGACCGGGGAGCTGTTTTTT	CASSGEWDKTGELFF
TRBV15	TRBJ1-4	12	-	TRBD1	TGTGCCACCGACACAGGGGGAGAAAAACTGTTTTTT	CATDTGGEKLFF
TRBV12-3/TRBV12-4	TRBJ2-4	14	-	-	TGTGCCAGCAGTTTGACGGAGGCCAAAAACATTCAGTACTTC	CASSLTEAKNIQYF
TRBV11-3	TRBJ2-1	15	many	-	TGTGCCAGCAGCTTAGAAATTAGATCCAAGAATGAGCAGTTCTTC	CASSLEIRSKNEQFF
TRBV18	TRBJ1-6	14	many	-	TGTGCCAGCTCACCAGATGGTCAGGGTACACCCCTCCACTTT	CASSPDGQGTPLHF
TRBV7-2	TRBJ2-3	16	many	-	TGTGCCAGCAGCTTAGCGCCGATAGCGGACACAGATACGCAGTATTTT	CASSLAPIADTDTQYF
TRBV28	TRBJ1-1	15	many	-	TGTGCCAGCAGTCCCCCCCGGGGCGAGGTCACTGAAGCTTTCTTT	CASSPPRGEVTEAFF
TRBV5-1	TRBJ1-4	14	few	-	TGCGCCAGCAGCACCCGGGACGGGAATGAAAAACTGTTTTTT	CASSTRDGNEKLFF
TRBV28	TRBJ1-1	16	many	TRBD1	TGTGCCAGCAGTTTATTCGGTCAGGGGGCGGTTTATGAAGCTTTCTTT	CASSLFGQGAVYEAFF
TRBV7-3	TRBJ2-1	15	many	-	TGTGCCAGCAGCTTTGGGGGGGCAGGCAATAATGAGCAGTTCTTC	CASSFGGAGNNEQFF
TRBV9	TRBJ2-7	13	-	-	TGTGCCAGCAGCGTAGCGAGTCAAGGCGAGCAGTACTTC	CASSVASQGEQYF
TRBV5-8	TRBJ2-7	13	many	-	TGTGCCAGCAGCCCCGAGTCGCCGTACGAGCAGTACTTC	CASSPESPYEQYF
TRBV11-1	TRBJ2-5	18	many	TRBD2	TGTGCCAGCAGCCTTTGGACTAGCGGGAGGGCCTCGGAAGAGACCCAGTACTTC	CASSLWTSGRASEETQYF
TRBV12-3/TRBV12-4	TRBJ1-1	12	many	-	TGTGCCAGCAGTTCCCTTTCCCCTGAAGCTTTCTTT	CASSSLSPEAFF
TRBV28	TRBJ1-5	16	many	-	TGTGCCAGCAGTCCAAGGACAGCGGGCAAGGGTATGCCCCAGCATTTT	CASSPRTAGKGMPQHF
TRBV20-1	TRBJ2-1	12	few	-	TGCAGTGCTAGAGATAATTCTAATGAGCAGTTCTTC	CSARDNSNEQFF
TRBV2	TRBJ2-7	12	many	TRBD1	TGTGCCAGCAGCCAACAGGGGCGCGAGCAGTACTTC	CASSQQGREQYF
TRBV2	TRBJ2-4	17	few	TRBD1	TGTGCCAGCAGTGAAGCGGGGACAGGGGGCTACCCAAACATTCAGTACTTC	CASSEAGTGGYPNIQYF
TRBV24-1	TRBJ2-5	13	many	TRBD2	TGTGCCACCAGTGATACTAGCGTAGAGACCCAGTACTTC	CATSDTSVETQYF
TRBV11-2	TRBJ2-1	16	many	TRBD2	TGTGCCAGCAGCTTAGTTTTTAGCGGGCATTACAATGAGCAGTTCTTC	CASSLVFSGHYNEQFF
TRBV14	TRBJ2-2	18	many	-	TGTGCCAGCAGCCAAGGCAGGGTTTCCGACTGGAACACCGGGGAGCTGTTTTTT	CASSQGRVSDWNTGELFF
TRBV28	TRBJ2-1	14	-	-	TGTGCCAGCAGTTTACGCGAGACCTACAATGAGCAGTTCTTC	CASSLRETYNEQFF
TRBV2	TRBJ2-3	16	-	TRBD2	TGTGCCAGCAGTGACGGGGTAGCGGGAATTACAGATACGCAGTATTTT	CASSDGVAGITDTQYF
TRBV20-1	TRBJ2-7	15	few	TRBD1	TGCAGTGCTCTATCCGGACAGGGGGCATCCTACGAGCAGTACTTC	CSALSGQGASYEQYF
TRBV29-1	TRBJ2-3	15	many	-	TGCAGCGTTGAATTGGCGCAATCTAGCACAGATACGCAGTATTTT	CSVELAQSSTDTQYF
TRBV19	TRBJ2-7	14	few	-	TGTGCCAGTAGTAGTTCGGACGGGGCCATGGAGCAGTACTTC	CASSSSDGAMEQYF
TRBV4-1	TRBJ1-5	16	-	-	TGCGCCAGCAGCTATCTCCCAGGTGAAGGCAATCAGCCCCAGCATTTT	CASSYLPGEGNQPQHF
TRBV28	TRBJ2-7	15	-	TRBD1	TGTGCCAGCATTCCCGGACAGGGGTCTTTCTACGAGCAGTACTTC	CASIPGQGSFYEQYF
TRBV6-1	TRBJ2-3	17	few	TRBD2	TGTGCCAGCAGTTATCACAGCGGGAGTTCCGCTCCGAGTACGCAGTATTTT	CASSYHSGSSAPSTQYF
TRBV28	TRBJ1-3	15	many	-	TGTGCCAGCAGTGGGGGGATGGCGACTGGAAACACCATATATTTT	CASSGGMATGNTIYF
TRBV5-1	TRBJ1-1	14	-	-	TGCGCCAGCAGCTTGGCCGTGGCAGTCCCTGAAGCTTTCTTT	CASSLAVAVPEAFF
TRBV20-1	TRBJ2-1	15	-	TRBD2	TGCAGTGCTGAGGAGGCTAGCGGGAGTTACTTTGAGCAGTTCTTC	CSAEEASGSYFEQFF
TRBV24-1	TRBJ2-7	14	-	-	TGTGCCACCAGTGCTTCAGGGGTGGGCTACGAGCAGTACTTC	CATSASGVGYEQYF
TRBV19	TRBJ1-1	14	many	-	TGTGCCAGTAGCAAACAACAGCGGGGCACTGAAGCTTTCTTT	CASSKQQRGTEAFF
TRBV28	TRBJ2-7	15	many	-	TGTGCCAGCAGCGCAGGTTCGGCTACCCCCTACGAGCAGTACTTC	CASSAGSATPYEQYF
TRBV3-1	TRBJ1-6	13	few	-	TGTGCCAGCAGCCAAGATAATCCGTACCCCCTCCACTTT	CASSQDNPYPLHF
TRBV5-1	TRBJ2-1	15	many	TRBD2	TGCGCCAGCAGCTTGGCGGCTAGCGGATTCAATGAGCAGTTCTTC	CASSLAASGFNEQFF
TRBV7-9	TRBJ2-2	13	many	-	TGTGCCAGCAGCCAACAAAACACCGGGGAGCTGTTTTTT	CASSQQNTGELFF
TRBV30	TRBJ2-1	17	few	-	TGTGCCTGGAGTGGATTTGGGGCGGGTAGCTCCTACAATGAGCAGTTCTTC	CAWSGFGAGSSYNEQFF
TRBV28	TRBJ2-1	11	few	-	TGTGCCAGCAGAGAAAGCGGTGAGCAGTTCTTC	CASRESGEQFF
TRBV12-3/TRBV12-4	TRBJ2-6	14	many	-	TGTGCCAGCACCCTAAGGGCTGGGGCCAACGTCCTGACTTTC	CASTLRAGANVLTF
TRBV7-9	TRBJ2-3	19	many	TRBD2	TGTGCCAGCAGCCTATGGGAGCTAGCGGGATCGCGGGTCACAGATACGCAGTATTTT	CASSLWELAGSRVTDTQYF
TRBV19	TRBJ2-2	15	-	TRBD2	TGTGCCAGTACCCCACTAGCGGGAGTCACCGGGGAGCTGTTTTTT	CASTPLAGVTGELFF
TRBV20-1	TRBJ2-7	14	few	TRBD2	TGCAGTGCTGAACCGGGACTAGGACTCTACGAGCAGTACTTC	CSAEPGLGLYEQYF
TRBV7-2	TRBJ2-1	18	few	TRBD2	TGTGCCAGCAGCCGCCGGACTAGCGGGAGAGGCACCTACAATGAGCAGTTCTTC	CASSRRTSGRGTYNEQFF
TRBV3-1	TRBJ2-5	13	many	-	TGTGCCAGCAGCCCTGTCGGGGGAAAGACCCAGTACTTC	CASSPVGGKTQYF
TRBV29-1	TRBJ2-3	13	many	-	TGCAGCGTTGATTTCTCGTTGTCAGATACGCAGTATTTT	CSVDFSLSDTQYF
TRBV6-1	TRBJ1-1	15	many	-	TGTGCCAGCAGTTTACACAGGGATGGTGACACTGAAGCTTTCTTT	CASSLHRDGDTEAFF